The clone carrying this T cell receptor beta chain was seen a handful of times. The antigen is not known. A much larger clone differs by one base, so this may be a read error. Priming with a constant-region primer yielded TCR beta cDNA from 450 to 600 ng total RNA. The TCR beta library was amplified through three nested multiplex PCR rounds in a modified ARM-PCR procedure. Researchers ran the first two PCR rounds for ten to eleven cycles each with TRBV1-TRBV30 forward primers and a C-beta reverse primer. TCRdb re-called the multiplex PCR reads with MiXCR, one entry per CDR3 protein. The sample lists 100,000 to 150,000 distinct CDR3 sequences, roughly three fifths occurring once. This specimen belongs to a study of tumor-infiltrating lymphocytes in primary liver carcinoma. Study observations and caveats: Appearing in all five tumor regions was true of only about 7.5-25% of top clones.

CDR3 length equals 14 residues. CDR1 and CDR2 (germline): SGHAT, FQNNGV. From unsorted bulk tissue weighing about 17-30 mg, DNA and RNA were co-extracted. Without exception, tumor samples held over 80% viable tumor cells. This sequence joins TRBV11-2 and TRBJ1-5; 7 bases map to TRBD1. The sample taken for sequencing was liver tumor tissue from sampling region 3. Subset in this sample: tumor region T3, left-lateral pole. This TCR came from a woman aged 55-70 years with primary liver carcinoma and hepatitis B virus infection. The CDR3 protein is CANSLTGANQPQHF. In DNA form, the CDR3 reads TGTGCCAACAGCCTCACAGGGGCCAATCAGCCCCAGCATTTT.